One and the same sample provided the 19 T cell receptor beta chains below, sequenced in a study of shared T cell receptors in the human thymus. Profiling relied on immunoSEQ multiplex PCR, and the TCRdb table lists in-frame clones only, not all of them. The table lists some 400,000 clones, approximately 95% of them singletons. The sample consisted of thymocytes. The receptors were gathered from a human donor.

The rearrangement joins TRBV29-1 to TRBJ2-1, with no clear D. The CDR3 length is 13 residues. Germline V gives CDR1 SQVTM, CDR2 ANQGSEA. The V end was cut by 6 bases, the J end by 9 bases, with 18 bases between. The CDR3 DNA reads as TGCAGCGTCGTATCACGCTTAGGGTCTGAGCAGTTCTTC. Its translation is CSVVSRLGSEQFF.

CDR3 DNA sequence: TGTGCCAGCAGCTTGGGGGCCACTGAAGCTTTCTTT. It specifies CASSLGATEAFF. The rearrangement joins TRBV7-9 to TRBJ1-1; TRBD1 might be the D (6 bases). V shed 3 bases and J shed 4 bases, with 6 bases lying between them. Germline V gene data show CDR1 as SEHNR and CDR2 as FQNEAQ (reference sequence). The CDR3 totals 12 residues.

This rearrangement joins TRBV5-1 to TRBJ2-5; 11 nucleotides match TRBD2. Per the germline V gene, CDR1 is SGHRS and CDR2 is YFSETQ. The CDR3 length is 17 residues. Losses at the gene ends were 1 base for V and 5 bases for J; bases not matched to a gene: 10. Here the CDR3 reads CASSLFSSGRNLETQYF. DNA of the CDR3: TGCGCCAGCAGCTTGTTCTCTAGCGGGAGGAATTTGGAGACCCAGTACTTC.

This chain uses TRBV2 with TRBJ2-1; 10 bases are shared with TRBD2. This CDR3 comprises 20 residues. V trimming: 1 base; J trimming: 3 bases; junction bases outside the gene matches: 15. The germline gives CDR1 SNHLY, CDR2 FYNNEI. The CDR3 DNA is TGTGCCAGCAGTGAAGTGGCTAGCGGGAGTTGGATTATGGGCTACAATGAGCAGTTCTTC. This gives the protein CASSEVASGSWIMGYNEQFF.

The V call is TRBV12-2, the J call TRBJ2-3; TRBD1 is the table's D call, not checked against the DNA. TRBV12-2 is a pseudogene segment. CDR3 length equals 15 residues. CDR3 coding DNA: TGTGCAAGTCGCTTAAGGGACACCAGCACAGATACGCAGTATTTT. Residues: CASRLRDTSTDTQYF.

The J gene is TRBJ1-4, the V gene TRBV11-2; perhaps TRBD1 as D (5 bases). The CDR3 totals 20 residues. Per germline, CDR1 SGHAT and CDR2 FQNNGV. The ends were cut back, 0 bases at V and 4 bases at J, with 24 bases in the middle. The CDR3 nucleotides are TGTGCCAGCAGCTTAGACGGGCCAAGGCGGGGGTGCCCCATTAATGAAAAACTGTTTTTT. Its protein is CASSLDGPRRGCPINEKLFF.

V usage is TRBV2 and J usage is TRBJ1-1; the D is unclear. V was trimmed by 6 bases and J by 8 bases, leaving 31 bases between them. The CDR3 totals 18 residues. Germline lookup yields CDR1 SNHLY and CDR2 FYNNEI. CDR3 nucleotides: TGTGCCAGCAGCCAGTCCGGGCCTTATAAAATGAAGGTCGCCGAAGCTTTCTTT. Its translation: CASSQSGPYKMKVAEAFF.

This rearrangement joins TRBV28 to TRBJ2-3, with no clear D. The germline gives CDR1 MDHEN, CDR2 SYDVKM. Trimming removed 7 bases from V and 0 bases from J, with 8 bases in between. The CDR3 sequence is 13 residues long. The CDR3 DNA sequence: TGTGCCAGCAACGGCCACAGCACAGATACGCAGTATTTT. This gives the protein CASNGHSTDTQYF.

This chain joins TRBV28 and TRBJ1-4; D might be TRBD1 (6 bases). The CDR3 contains 16 residues. With 2 bases removed from V and 5 bases from J, the gap between germline ends came to 15 bases. Germline V gene data show CDR1 as MDHEN and CDR2 as SYDVKM. The CDR3 here is CASSLHGTPRNEKLFF. CDR3 nucleotide sequence: TGTGCCAGCAGTTTACACGGGACACCTAGAAATGAAAAACTGTTTTTT. The variable domain in full, with the rest retrieved from reference TRBV28 and TRBJ1-4, is DVKVTQSSRYLVKRTGEKVFLECVQDMDHENMFWYRQDPGLGLRLIYFSYDVKMKEKGDIPEGYSVSREKKERFSLILESASTNQTSMYLCASSLHGTPRNEKLFFGSGTQLSVL.

This clone was seen once. V usage is TRBV5-1 and J usage is TRBJ2-1; D gene ambiguous. The germline gives CDR1 SGHRS, CDR2 YFSETQ. This CDR3 is 17 amino acids long. V was shortened by 2 bases and J by 0 bases, with 15 bases between the two germline ends. CDR3 coding DNA: TGCGCCAGCAGCTTACATATGTTGTCGCACTCCTACAATGAGCAGTTCTTC. It codes for CASSLHMLSHSYNEQFF. The full variable domain, completed using reference TRBV5-1 and TRBJ2-1, is KAGVTQTPRYLIKTRGQQVTLSCSPISGHRSVSWYQQTPGQGLQFLFEYFSETQRNKGNFPGRFSGRQFSNSRSEMNVSTLELGDSALYLCASSLHMLSHSYNEQFFGPGTRLTVL.

The CDR3 here is CASSSGQGDTEAFF. The CDR3 nucleotides are TGTGCCAGCAGTTCGGGTCAGGGGGACACTGAAGCTTTCTTT. This rearrangement joins TRBV27 to TRBJ1-1, with 7 nucleotides matching TRBD1. Germline CDR1 reads MNHEY; CDR2 reads SMNVEV (reference sequence). This CDR3 has 14 residues. J gave up 3 bases and V 4 bases, and 5 bases lay outside the gene matches.

The V and J genes are TRBV4-2 and TRBJ2-5, with D perhaps matching TRBD1 (8 bases). TRBJ2-7 explains the end of the DNA better; the J call may be wrong. The germline V gene has CDR1 LGHNA and CDR2 YNFKEQ. This CDR3 comprises 14 residues. In DNA, the CDR3 is TGTGCCAGCAGCCTACAGGGGGGGGCCTACGAGCAGTACTTC. It specifies CASSLQGGAYEQYF.

J is TRBJ2-5 and V is TRBV7-2, with no clear D. Trimming removed 0 bases from V and 5 bases from J, with 4 bases in between. The CDR3 is made up of 12 amino acids. Looked up from germline, CDR1 is SGHTA and CDR2 is FQGNSA. This CDR3 is CASSLARETQYF. In DNA form, the CDR3 reads TGTGCCAGCAGCTTAGCTCGGGAGACCCAGTACTTC.

V and J are TRBV19 and TRBJ2-2; D ambiguous. Trimming stripped 3 bases from V and 8 bases from J, with 4 bases between. Germline loops: CDR1 LNHDA, CDR2 SQIVND (reference sequence). The CDR3 is 11 amino acids. CDR3 amino acids: CASSIVGELFF. The CDR3 DNA is TGTGCCAGTAGTATCGTGGGGGAGCTGTTTTTT. The full variable domain, in which reference TRBV19 and TRBJ2-2 provide the parts outside the CDR3, is DGGITQSPKYLFRKEGQNVTLSCEQNLNHDAMYWYRQDPGQGLRLIYYSQIVNDFQKGDIAEGYSVSREKKESFPLTVTSAQKNPTAFYLCASSIVGELFFGEGSRLTVL.

V gene TRBV2 combines with J gene TRBJ1-2, with 10 bases matching TRBD1. This CDR3 contains 16 residues. From germline, CDR1 is SNHLY and CDR2 FYNNEI. V lost 2 bases to trimming and J lost 9 bases; unmatched junction nucleotides: 12. The DNA for the CDR3 is TGTGCCAGCAGTGAATCGGGAGGACAGGGGGTCGAGAGCTACACCTTC. It translates to CASSESGGQGVESYTF.

The chain combines TRBV27 with TRBJ2-1; D may be TRBD1 (7 bases). Per germline, CDR1 MNHEY and CDR2 SMNVEV (reference sequence). V was trimmed by 10 bases and J by 2 bases, leaving 18 bases between them. The CDR3 is 15 residues long. CDR3 DNA sequence: TGTGCCACGCGGGACAGAGGGAGGACCTACAATGAGCAGTTCTTC. This codes for CATRDRGRTYNEQFF.

This sequence joins TRBV10-3 and TRBJ1-5; D remains ambiguous. The V gene lost 3 bases and the J gene lost 3 bases, with 12 bases spanning the gap. CDR3 length equals 15 residues. Germline V gene lookup returns CDR1 ENHRY and CDR2 SYGVKD. In DNA, the CDR3 is TGTGCCATCAGTGACCAAGGACGGTACAATCAGCCCCAGCATTTT. Its translation: CAISDQGRYNQPQHF.

The J gene is TRBJ2-3, the V gene TRBV27, with D possibly called TRBD1 or TRBD2 (5 bases each). V was cut by 6 bases and J by 5 bases, with 15 bases left in between. The length of the CDR3 is 14 residues. CDR1 is MNHEY, CDR2 SMNVEV, per germline (reference sequence). CDR3 sequence: CASSLGTEQDTQYF. In nucleotides, the CDR3 is TGTGCCAGCAGCCTCGGGACGGAGCAAGATACGCAGTATTTT.

The CDR3 is CASSPTRRGDIQYF. As DNA, the CDR3 is TGTGCCAGCAGTCCGACCCGCCGAGGGGACATTCAGTACTTC. The chain recombines TRBV6-1 with TRBJ2-4; TRBD1 or TRBD2 may be the D gene (5 bases each). Trimming cost V 5 bases and J 8 bases, with 16 bases left between them. The CDR3 loop spans 14 amino acids. Germline CDR1 is MNHNS and CDR2 is SASEGT.